This passage covers 20 T cell receptor beta chains from one sample sequenced in a study of beta chain features in type 1 diabetes. These receptors' targets are unknown. Study findings and constraints: The study found moderately but significantly shorter TCRB CDR3s in all four CD4+ subsets of Type 1 diabetes patients.

Expressed TCRB transcripts got sequenced, as all isolated RNA was reverse transcribed. Only in-frame clones appear in the TCRdb table, and some are missing; sequencing was by immunoSEQ multiplex PCR. This sample has a few hundred thousand clones, with 16% found just once. Specimen: naive CD4+ T cells from blood. The receptors originated from a man younger than 45 with type 1 diabetes.

The chain joins TRBV9 to TRBJ2-1, with 7 bases matching TRBD1. The CDR3 consists of 15 residues. V was clipped by 4 bases and J by 1 base; unmatched bases: 5. The germline V gene encodes CDR1 SGDLS and CDR2 YYNGEE. The CDR3 bases are TGTGCCAGCAGCCTACGACAGGGTTCCTACAATGAGCAGTTCTTC. Translating it yields CASSLRQGSYNEQFF.

V and J are TRBV10-3 and TRBJ2-1, with 7 bases aligning to TRBD2. The CDR3 spans 13 residues. J was trimmed by 6 bases and V by 6 bases; bases with no gene match: 5. Germline V gives CDR1 ENHRY, CDR2 SYGVKD. The CDR3 nucleotides read TGTGCCATCAGGAGGGAGGGCCGCAATGAGCAGTTCTTC. It specifies CAIRREGRNEQFF.

Only a few counts were recorded for this clone. V and J are TRBV25-1 and TRBJ2-3; D is unclear. Germline V CDR1 and CDR2: MGHDK, SYGVNS. V was clipped by 7 bases and J by 2 bases, with 7 bases between them. The CDR3 runs to 12 residues. In DNA, the CDR3 is TGTGCCAGCAAACCCTACACAGATACGCAGTATTTT. Its translation is CASKPYTDTQYF.

A few counts support this clone. The rearrangement links TRBV21-1 to TRBJ2-1; TRBD1 is the table's D call and was not checked against the DNA. TRBV21-1 is listed as a pseudogene. This CDR3 has 18 amino acids. CDR3 nucleotides: TGTGCCAGCAGCAAAGGAGGTTTCGACAGGAGCTCCTACAATGAGCAGTTCTTC. Amino acid sequence: CASSKGGFDRSSYNEQFF.

This clone was recorded only once. This chain uses TRBV18 with TRBJ2-2; D is uncertain. Trimming removed 3 bases at V and 2 bases at J, with 7 bases between. The CDR3 is made up of 14 amino acids. The germline V gene encodes CDR1 KGHSH and CDR2 LQKENI. The CDR3 protein is CASSPSVNTGELFF. The CDR3 DNA reads TGTGCCAGCTCACCGAGTGTAAACACCGGGGAGCTGTTTTTT.

J is TRBJ2-1 and V is TRBV2; no firm D call. The V gene's germline CDR1 is SNHLY and CDR2 FYNNEI. V was clipped by 4 bases and J by 5 bases, with 9 bases between them. The CDR3 has 13 amino acids. The CDR3 DNA is TGTGCCAGCAGTGGGGGTATGAACAATGAGCAGTTCTTC. Translating it yields CASSGGMNNEQFF.

This clone showed up just a few times. The V call is TRBV6-1, the J call TRBJ2-5, with 13 bases aligning to TRBD2. Germline lookup yields CDR1 MNHNS and CDR2 SASEGT. Losses at the gene ends were 4 bases for V and 0 bases for J; bases not matched to a gene: 8. The CDR3 has 18 residues. The CDR3 region is CASSATIGTSGDQETQYF. CDR3 coding DNA: TGTGCCAGCAGTGCCACGATCGGGACTAGCGGGGACCAAGAGACCCAGTACTTC.

This clone has more than one count but fewer than ten. The chain uses TRBV7-9 and TRBJ2-5; tentative D call: TRBD1 (6 bases). The V gene's germline CDR1 is SEHNR and CDR2 FQNEAQ (reference sequence). Trimming pared 2 bases from V and 0 bases from J, leaving 7 bases between. The CDR3 covers 14 residues. The CDR3 spells CASSLNRDQETQYF. CDR3 nucleotide sequence: TGTGCCAGCAGCTTAAACAGGGACCAAGAGACCCAGTACTTC.

This chain links TRBV6-5 with TRBJ2-3; D unclear. From germline, CDR1 is MNHEY and CDR2 SVGAGI. The CDR3 extends over 16 amino acids. Trimming stripped 3 bases from V and 1 base from J, with 14 bases between. This chain's CDR3 is CASSYSGSPGTDTQYF. The CDR3 bases are TGTGCCAGCAGTTATTCCGGTTCTCCAGGCACAGATACGCAGTATTTT.

This clone came up a few times. V gene TRBV4-2 combines with J gene TRBJ1-2; D is undetermined. V was clipped by 1 base and J by 2 bases, with 11 bases between them. The CDR3 spans 15 residues. The germline V gene has CDR1 LGHNA and CDR2 YNFKEQ. The CDR3 nucleotides are TGTGCCAGCAGCCAAGCCCCAGGTTCAAACTATGGCTACACCTTC. Translating it yields CASSQAPGSNYGYTF.

This chain links TRBV15 with TRBJ2-5; possibly TRBD1 or TRBD2 for D (6 bases each). V lost 3 bases to trimming and J lost 7 bases, with 18 bases between them. Germline-derived CDR1 and CDR2 are LNHNV and YYDKDF (reference sequence). The CDR3 extends over 15 amino acids. CDR3 DNA: TGTGCCACCAGCAGGGTAGGGGGAGGCTTGGTGACCCAGTACTTC. Its translation is CATSRVGGGLVTQYF.

This sequence joins TRBV25-1 and TRBJ2-1; 9 positions match TRBD1. This CDR3 is 15 amino acids long. The germline gives CDR1 MGHDK, CDR2 SYGVNS. Trimming at V came to 1 base and at J to 6 bases, leaving 4 bases not matched to a gene. The CDR3 region has the DNA TGTGCCAGCAGTGAATCAGGGGACAGGGTCAATGAGCAGTTCTTC. Its translation is CASSESGDRVNEQFF. The full variable domain, in which reference TRBV25-1 and TRBJ2-1 provide the parts outside the CDR3, is EADIYQTPRYLVIGTGKKITLECSQTMGHDKMYWYQQDPGMELHLIHYSYGVNSTEKGDLSSESTVSRIRTEHFPLTLESARPSHTSQYLCASSESGDRVNEQFFGPGTRLTVL.

In nucleotides, the CDR3 is TGTGCCAGCAGCTTAGCGAGGCTAGCGGGACATTTAGATACGCAGTATTTT. It yields the protein CASSLARLAGHLDTQYF. This chain links TRBV7-2 with TRBJ2-3; 9 bases are shared with TRBD2. The CDR3 totals 17 residues. V shed 0 bases and J 5 bases; nucleotides not matched to a gene: 9. Per germline, CDR1 SGHTA and CDR2 FQGNSA.

The genes are TRBV5-1 and TRBJ2-1; 12 bases map to TRBD2. The CDR3 totals 16 residues. The germline CDR1 and CDR2 sequences are SGHRS and YFSETQ. Unmatched junction bases numbered 4, after V lost 2 bases and J lost 4 bases. The CDR3 reads CASSFGLAGYYNEQFF. Written as DNA, the CDR3 is TGCGCCAGCAGCTTCGGACTAGCGGGATATTACAATGAGCAGTTCTTC.

This clone has a handful of counts. The V and J genes are TRBV14 and TRBJ2-7; D possibly matches TRBD1 or TRBD2 (5 bases each). The V and J ends lost 4 bases and 1 base respectively, with 8 bases between them. The germline V gene encodes CDR1 SGHDN and CDR2 FVKESK. The CDR3 is 13 amino acids. The CDR3 nucleotides are TGTGCCAGCAGCCCCGGGGCATCCTACGAGCAGTACTTC. This gives the protein CASSPGASYEQYF.

The DNA for the CDR3 is TGCGCCAGCGATACAGGGGGCACAGATACGCAGTATTTT. It is translated as CASDTGGTDTQYF. This chain connects TRBV5-1 to TRBJ2-3; 7 bases are a match to TRBD1. The CDR3 totals 13 residues. J was trimmed by 1 base and V by 7 bases; bases with no gene match: 3. Germline CDR1 is SGHRS and CDR2 is YFSETQ.

V gene TRBV30 combines with J gene TRBJ2-5, with a tentative D call TRBD2 (5 bases). The CDR3 extends over 14 amino acids. The V end lost 3 bases, the J end lost 6 bases, and 17 bases lay between the germline ends. The germline V gene encodes CDR1 GTSNPN and CDR2 SVGIG (reference sequence). The CDR3 is CAWSDWTAAQTQYF. CDR3 coding DNA: TGTGCCTGGAGCGATTGGACTGCCGCACAGACCCAGTACTTC. The entire variable domain, with the rest obtained from reference TRBV30 and TRBJ2-5, is as follows: SQTIHQWPATLVQPVGSPLSLECTVEGTSNPNLYWYRQAAGRGLQLLFYSVGIGQISSEVPQNLSASRPQDRQFILSSKKLLLSDSGFYLCAWSDWTAAQTQYFGPGTRLLVL.

A word on this clone: This specimen includes other DNA sequences encoding the same CDR3. This chain links TRBV9 with TRBJ2-1; TRBD2 might be the D (6 bases). Germline CDR1 and CDR2: SGDLS and YYNGEE. The V end was cut by 2 bases, the J end by 3 bases, with 9 bases between. This CDR3 comprises 14 residues. In DNA form, the CDR3 reads TGTGCCAGCAGCGTCAGTAGCGGCTACAATGAGCAGTTCTTC. The encoded protein is CASSVSSGYNEQFF.

V usage is TRBV4-1 and J usage is TRBJ2-3; 11 positions agree with TRBD2. The CDR3 is 15 residues long. From germline, CDR1 is MGHRA and CDR2 YSYEKL. Trimming cost V 4 bases and J 3 bases; bases outside gene matches: 3. The CDR3 sequence is CASSLTSGSTDTQYF. CDR3 nucleotides: TGCGCCAGCAGCCTTACTAGCGGGAGTACAGATACGCAGTATTTT.

The gene calls are TRBV18 and TRBJ1-4, with D unclear. Germline CDR1 is KGHSH and CDR2 is LQKENI. The CDR3 spans 16 residues. Between the trimmed V and J ends, which lost 4 bases and 0 bases, there was a span of 12 bases. CDR3 protein: CASSRRQAATNEKLFF. The DNA of the CDR3 is TGTGCCAGCTCACGTAGACAAGCTGCAACTAATGAAAAACTGTTTTTT.